What follows are 29 T cell receptor beta chains derived from one specimen sequenced in a study of identical twins. TCRdb independently ran MiXCR on the 5' RACE reads; one entry per CDR3 protein. The repertoire includes 1.5 million to 2 million distinct CDR3 sequences, less than 40% of them detected once, and around 0.3% sits in the top ten. Input material: cord blood. Every receptor here comes from a newborn girl in good health.

This clonotype was counted a few times. The rearrangement uses TRBV18 and TRBJ1-6; the D gene is possibly TRBD1 (5 bases). V was shortened by 3 bases and J by 8 bases, with 8 bases between the two germline ends. The V gene's germline CDR1 is KGHSH and CDR2 LQKENI. This CDR3 comprises 13 residues. CDR3: CASSPDTDSPLHF. In DNA, the CDR3 is TGTGCCAGCTCACCGGACACGGATTCACCCCTCCACTTT.

The genes are TRBV5-1 and TRBJ2-7; 10 nucleotides line up with TRBD2. V shed 5 bases, J shed 6 bases, and the junction held 8 bases outside the gene matches. The CDR3 runs to 14 residues. CDR1 and CDR2 from the germline V gene are SGHRS and YFSETQ. CDR3 in DNA: TGCGCCAGCAGTCCCCTAGCGGGAGTTAGCGAGCAGTACTTC. It is translated as CASSPLAGVSEQYF.

The V call is TRBV5-4, the J call TRBJ1-1, with 7 bases matching TRBD1. Germline V gives CDR1 SGHNT, CDR2 YYREEE (reference sequence). Trimming cost V 0 bases and J 0 bases; bases outside gene matches: 5. The CDR3 extends over 16 amino acids. CDR3 region: CASSLASTGLNTEAFF. As DNA, the CDR3 is TGTGCCAGCAGCTTGGCCTCGACAGGGCTGAACACTGAAGCTTTCTTT. The complete variable domain, with remaining parts taken from reference TRBV5-4 and TRBJ1-1, reads ETGVTQSPTHLIKTRGQQVTLRCSSQSGHNTVSWYQQALGQGPQFIFQYYREEENGRGNFPPRFSGLQFPNYSSELNVNALELDDSALYLCASSLASTGLNTEAFFGQGTRLTVV.

This sequence joins TRBV10-3 and TRBJ2-7; 10 bases align to TRBD2. J lost 0 bases, V lost 4 bases, and 3 bases had no gene match. Germline CDR1 reads ENHRY; CDR2 reads SYGVKD. This CDR3 is 15 amino acids long. The CDR3 loop is CAISGTSGDSYEQYF. The CDR3 DNA reads TGTGCCATCAGTGGGACTAGCGGAGACTCCTACGAGCAGTACTTC.

V usage is TRBV7-9 and J usage is TRBJ2-3, with 9 bases matching TRBD1. The V gene's germline CDR1 is SEHNR and CDR2 FQNEAQ (reference sequence). J was trimmed by 8 bases and V by 2 bases; bases with no gene match: 5. This CDR3 comprises 14 residues. The DNA for the CDR3 is TGTGCCAGCAGCTTAAGACAGGGGGTAGGTACGCAGTATTTT. It encodes CASSLRQGVGTQYF.

This clonotype appeared a few times. The genes are TRBV6-5 and TRBJ2-7; 10 bases are shared with TRBD1. Unmatched junction bases numbered 9, after V lost 0 bases and J lost 7 bases. The germline CDR1 and CDR2 sequences are MNHEY and SVGAGI. This CDR3 has 16 residues. This chain's CDR3 is CASSYSRRQGAQEQYF. In DNA, the CDR3 is TGTGCCAGCAGTTACTCGAGGAGACAGGGGGCGCAGGAGCAGTACTTC.

The rearrangement links TRBV3-1 to TRBJ1-3, with 12 bases that match TRBD1. The CDR3 is 19 residues long. After removal of 2 bases from V and 1 base from J, the junction contained 9 bases not matched to a gene. Looked up from germline, CDR1 is LGHDT and CDR2 is YNNKEL (reference sequence). The CDR3 sequence: CASSQLGQGAPLSGNTIYF. For the CDR3, the DNA is TGTGCCAGCAGCCAATTGGGACAGGGGGCGCCTCTGTCTGGAAACACCATATATTTT.

The genes are TRBV10-2 and TRBJ1-2, with D unresolved. Germline V CDR1 and CDR2: WSHSY, SAAADI. The ends were cut back, 3 bases at V and 4 bases at J, with 9 bases in the middle. The CDR3 is 13 residues long. DNA of the CDR3: TGCGCCAGCAGTGACAGGACCACCTATGGCTACACCTTC. It codes for CASSDRTTYGYTF.

The sample holds a few counts of this clonotype. The V and J genes are TRBV20-1 and TRBJ1-4; the D gene is possibly TRBD1 (6 bases). Germline assignment: CDR1 DFQATT and CDR2 SNEGSKA (reference sequence). This CDR3 has 14 residues. The CDR3 region is CSYLRDTQNEKLFF. CDR3 bases: TGCAGCTATCTCCGGGACACTCAGAATGAAAAACTGTTTTTT.

This clonotype has a handful of counts. V is TRBV27 and J is TRBJ2-2; possible D gene TRBD2, 5 bases. The germline V and J ends were trimmed by 5 bases and 6 bases, with 13 bases remaining between them. Germline V CDR1 and CDR2: MNHEY, SMNVEV (reference sequence). The CDR3 loop spans 14 amino acids. The CDR3, as DNA: TGTGCCAGCAGTCCCTCTACTAGTCCCGGGGAGCTGTTTTTT. Residues: CASSPSTSPGELFF.

This chain connects TRBV28 to TRBJ1-1, with D perhaps matching TRBD1 (5 bases). Trimming pared 5 bases from V and 4 bases from J, leaving 14 bases between. This CDR3 is 14 amino acids long. Per germline, CDR1 MDHEN and CDR2 SYDVKM. This CDR3 reads CASSPRESFTEAFF. DNA for the CDR3: TGTGCCAGCAGTCCCAGGGAATCGTTCACTGAAGCTTTCTTT.

The chain combines TRBV2 with TRBJ1-6; D perhaps matches TRBD1 (5 bases). Germline V gene sequence: CDR1 SNHLY, CDR2 FYNNEI. The CDR3 spans 13 residues. DNA for the CDR3: TGTGCAGGAGGGGCGGCCTTTAATTCACCCCTCCACTTT. Protein sequence: CAGGAAFNSPLHF.

The chain couples TRBV28 to TRBJ1-5; D call uncertain. The ends were cut back, 6 bases at V and 0 bases at J, with 15 bases in the middle. In germline, CDR1 is MDHEN, CDR2 SYDVKM. This CDR3 contains 16 residues. This CDR3 is CASSPGPLASNQPQHF. CDR3 sequence (DNA): TGTGCCAGCAGCCCGGGCCCTTTGGCTAGCAATCAGCCCCAGCATTTT.

This clonotype was seen only a few times. The chain couples TRBV7-2 to TRBJ2-5; 9 positions match TRBD2. The closer fit of TRBJ2-7 to the DNA end suggests the J call may be wrong. The germline V gene encodes CDR1 SGHTA and CDR2 FQGNSA. CDR3 length: 15 residues. DNA for the CDR3: TGTGCCAGCAGCCTTTTGGCGGGGGGGATATACGAGCAGTACTTC. Protein sequence: CASSLLAGGIYEQYF.

This clonotype was counted a few times. This chain uses TRBV29-1 with TRBJ1-3, with TRBD1 identical over 10 bases. Germline trimming cut 4 bases from V and 0 bases from J; bases unmatched to any gene: 0. The V gene's germline CDR1 is SQVTM and CDR2 ANQGSEA. The CDR3 sequence is 14 residues long. CDR3 loop: CSVGDRGSGNTIYF. The CDR3 nucleotides read TGCAGCGTTGGGGACAGGGGCTCTGGAAACACCATATATTTT.

V usage is TRBV20-1 and J usage is TRBJ1-1; D unclear. The germline gives CDR1 DFQATT, CDR2 SNEGSKA (reference sequence). The CDR3 is made up of 15 amino acids. V lost 0 bases and J 4 bases, leaving 15 bases between the germline ends. CDR3 DNA sequence: TGCAGTGCTAGAGATTCTGGGAGAAGTTCCACTGAAGCTTTCTTT. This codes for CSARDSGRSSTEAFF.

The CDR3, as DNA: TGTGCCAGCAGTGACAGAGGAGGCGGCTCTAACTATGGCTACACCTTC. This translates into CASSDRGGGSNYGYTF. The J gene is TRBJ1-2, the V gene TRBV25-1; D unresolved. Germline V gives CDR1 MGHDK, CDR2 SYGVNS. The CDR3 spans 16 residues. V gave up 3 bases and J gave up 0 bases, with 14 bases separating them.

This clonotype has more than one count but fewer than ten. V usage is TRBV28 and J usage is TRBJ2-1; D is unclear. The length of the CDR3 is 17 residues. The V end was cut by 3 bases, the J end by 0 bases, with 15 bases between. CDR1 is MDHEN, CDR2 SYDVKM, per germline. The CDR3 spells CASSLKPGQSSYNEQFF. For the CDR3, the DNA is TGTGCCAGCAGTTTGAAGCCTGGGCAGAGCTCCTACAATGAGCAGTTCTTC.

This clonotype came up a few times. The chain carries TRBV7-9 and TRBJ1-2; D remains ambiguous. The CDR3 extends over 14 amino acids. Deletions cut 1 base from V and 5 bases from J, with 11 bases between. The germline gives CDR1 SEHNR, CDR2 FQNEAQ (reference sequence). This chain's CDR3 is CASSLGSGLYGYTF. The CDR3, as DNA: TGTGCCAGCAGCTTAGGCAGCGGTTTGTATGGCTACACCTTC. Drawing the rest from reference TRBV7-9 and TRBJ1-2, the complete variable domain is DTGVSQNPRHKITKRGQNVTFRCDPISEHNRLYWYRQTLGQGPEFLTYFQNEAQLEKSRLLSDRFSAERPKGSFSTLEIQRTEQGDSAMYLCASSLGSGLYGYTFGSGTRLTVV.

This clonotype was observed once. V gene TRBV12-3 or TRBV12-4 combines with J gene TRBJ2-1; 10 positions agree with TRBD2. Trimming cost V 3 bases and J 9 bases; bases outside gene matches: 8. This CDR3 comprises 15 residues. The CDR3 nucleotides read TGTGCCAGCAGTTTTGCTAGCGGGAGATCGTTTGAGCAGTTCTTC. Translated, it gives CASSFASGRSFEQFF.

This clonotype was seen a handful of times. V and J are TRBV6-1 and TRBJ2-3; TRBD1 aligns across 9 bases. Looked up from germline, CDR1 is MNHNS and CDR2 is SASEGT. This CDR3 region has 17 residues. V was clipped by 5 bases and J by 0 bases; unmatched bases: 9. CDR3 in amino acids: CASSREGTGWSTDTQYF. The CDR3 nucleotides read TGTGCCAGCAGTCGAGAAGGGACAGGGTGGAGCACAGATACGCAGTATTTT.

The chain carries TRBV20-1 and TRBJ2-3; 11 bases fit TRBD2. The length of the CDR3 is 16 residues. J was trimmed by 5 bases and V by 0 bases; bases with no gene match: 7. Germline V CDR1 and CDR2: DFQATT, SNEGSKA (reference sequence). CDR3 residues: CSARELAGGRGDTQYF. DNA for the CDR3: TGCAGTGCTAGAGAGTTAGCGGGGGGGCGTGGAGATACGCAGTATTTT.

This clonotype was observed many times. The chain recombines TRBV11-1 with TRBJ2-1, with 7 bases that match TRBD1. Germline lookup yields CDR1 SGHAT and CDR2 FQDESV (reference sequence). The CDR3 covers 13 residues. V was pared by 3 bases and J by 5 bases, with 1 base of the junction left unmatched. CDR3 residues: CASSFDRDNEQFF. The CDR3 DNA follows: TGTGCCAGCAGCTTTGACAGGGACAATGAGCAGTTCTTC.

In this sample, this clonotype turned up a few times. The chain combines TRBV5-1 with TRBJ2-7, with 10 bases lining up with TRBD2. CDR3 length equals 17 residues. Per germline, CDR1 SGHRS and CDR2 YFSETQ. V was clipped by 0 bases and J by 1 base; unmatched bases: 7. Here the CDR3 reads CASSLVAGGRTSYEQYF. In DNA, the CDR3 is TGCGCCAGCAGCTTGGTAGCGGGAGGACGGACGTCCTACGAGCAGTACTTC.

The V call is TRBV7-9, the J call TRBJ2-1; D gene ambiguous. There are 14 residues in the CDR3. V was trimmed by 4 bases and J by 7 bases, leaving 14 bases between them. The germline V gene encodes CDR1 SEHNR and CDR2 FQNEAQ (reference sequence). CDR3 DNA sequence: TGTGCCAGCAGCTCCGGCAGTGAGGCGAATGAGCAGTTCTTC. Its translation: CASSSGSEANEQFF.

The sample holds a few counts of this clonotype. This chain connects TRBV2 to TRBJ1-4; D is unclear. In germline, CDR1 is SNHLY, CDR2 FYNNEI. The length of the CDR3 is 14 residues. The ends were cut back, 4 bases at V and 0 bases at J, with 6 bases in the middle. The CDR3 protein is CASSAYTTNEKLFF. The CDR3 DNA is TGTGCCAGCAGTGCCTACACAACTAATGAAAAACTGTTTTTT.

The J gene is TRBJ2-7, the V gene TRBV3-1; the D gene is possibly TRBD1 (6 bases). The V gene lost 3 bases and the J gene lost 3 bases, with 12 bases spanning the gap. Germline CDR1 reads LGHDT; CDR2 reads YNNKEL (reference sequence). The CDR3 is 14 amino acids. The CDR3 DNA reads as TGTGCCAGCAGCCAGTACCTACAGGGCTACGAGCAGTACTTC. Its protein product is CASSQYLQGYEQYF.

The chain carries TRBV5-1 and TRBJ1-5, with TRBD1 matching over 9 bases. From germline, CDR1 is SGHRS and CDR2 YFSETQ. The junction had 4 bases not matched to a gene; V was cut back by 3 bases and J by 3 bases. This CDR3 is 15 amino acids long. CDR3 amino acids: CASSWGTGINQPQHF. CDR3 bases: TGCGCCAGCAGCTGGGGGACAGGGATCAATCAGCCCCAGCATTTT.

The chain employs TRBV2 and TRBJ1-2; D perhaps matches TRBD1 (5 bases). Germline V gene data show CDR1 as SNHLY and CDR2 as FYNNEI. V shed 2 bases and J shed 2 bases, with 12 bases lying between them. The CDR3 consists of 15 residues. CDR3 in amino acids: CASSEPQGTNYGYTF. In nucleotides, the CDR3 is TGTGCCAGCAGTGAACCCCAGGGAACGAACTATGGCTACACCTTC.